Below are 22 T cell receptor beta chains sequenced from a single sample in a study of cytomegalovirus exposure and HLA in healthy donors. The PCR made use of 60 Vbeta and 13 Jbeta primers. Data came from immunoSEQ multiplex PCR; TCRdb stores just in-frame clones and leaves some out. The sample contains some 130,000 clones, 70% to 80% of which appear only once. Material: PBMCs. These receptors came from a man aged 35 to 55 in good health and CMV-seropositive.

The chain couples TRBV19 to TRBJ2-1; 9 positions agree with TRBD1. Germline CDR1 is LNHDA and CDR2 is SQIVND (reference sequence). The V segment lost 1 base and the J segment 5 bases; nucleotides outside the gene matches: 3. CDR3 length: 15 residues. In DNA, the CDR3 is TGTGCCAGTAGTATAGGGACAGGGGCGGACAATGAGCAGTTCTTC. Amino acid sequence: CASSIGTGADNEQFF. Full variable domain (outside the CDR3, taken from reference TRBV19 and TRBJ2-1): DGGITQSPKYLFRKEGQNVTLSCEQNLNHDAMYWYRQDPGQGLRLIYYSQIVNDFQKGDIAEGYSVSREKKESFPLTVTSAQKNPTAFYLCASSIGTGADNEQFFGPGTRLTVL.

The rearrangement uses TRBV10-2 and TRBJ2-5; D is possibly TRBD2 (5 bases). With 8 bases removed from V and 4 bases from J, the gap between germline ends came to 11 bases. There are 12 residues in the CDR3. CDR1 is WSHSY and CDR2 is SAAADI in the germline V gene. The CDR3 DNA sequence: TGCGCCAGCTGTTATAGCGCAGAGACCCAGTACTTC. Its protein is CASCYSAETQYF.

This sequence joins TRBV29-1 and TRBJ2-7, with a weak D call TRBD2 (6 bases). This CDR3 comprises 13 residues. Germline V CDR1 and CDR2: SQVTM, ANQGSEA. V lost 3 bases, J lost 6 bases, and 15 bases lay in between. The CDR3 coding sequence is TGCAGCGTTGAGGGGGGAGGTAGGGGCGAGCAGTACTTC. As protein: CSVEGGGRGEQYF.

The chain couples TRBV7-2 to TRBJ1-4; D is unclear. Trimming stripped 6 bases from V and 2 bases from J, with 19 bases between. Germline lookup yields CDR1 SGHTA and CDR2 FQGNSA. CDR3 length: 17 amino acids. In nucleotides, the CDR3 is TGTGCCAGCAGTTACTGGGTGGAGGGTGGGACTAATGAAAAACTGTTTTTT. Its protein is CASSYWVEGGTNEKLFF.

The rearrangement uses TRBV5-1 and TRBJ2-7; D is ambiguous. Germline assignment: CDR1 SGHRS and CDR2 YFSETQ. The CDR3 sequence is 14 residues long. Deletions cut 0 bases from V and 6 bases from J, with 13 bases between. CDR3 in amino acids: CASSLANSPFEQYF. In DNA, the CDR3 is TGCGCCAGCAGCTTGGCCAACTCACCATTCGAGCAGTACTTC.

The chain couples TRBV5-1 to TRBJ2-3; 9 bases align to TRBD2. The germline gives CDR1 SGHRS, CDR2 YFSETQ. CDR3 length equals 18 residues. After removal of 4 bases from V and 1 base from J, the junction contained 13 bases not matched to a gene. The CDR3 spells CASSAGVAGERGTDTQYF. The DNA for the CDR3 is TGCGCCAGCAGCGCCGGTGTAGCGGGAGAGAGGGGCACAGATACGCAGTATTTT.

The J gene is TRBJ1-2, the V gene TRBV13; D perhaps matches TRBD1 (5 bases). Trimming left V 7 bases short and J 0 bases short, with 15 bases between. The CDR3 covers 15 residues. CDR1 is PRHDT, CDR2 FYEKMQ, per germline (reference sequence). The CDR3 DNA sequence: TGTGCCAGCATCATCGGGGGTCCCACTAACTATGGCTACACCTTC. Translated, it gives CASIIGGPTNYGYTF. The full variable domain, rest sourced from reference TRBV13 and TRBJ1-2, is AAGVIQSPRHLIKEKRETATLKCYPIPRHDTVYWYQQGPGQDPQFLISFYEKMQSDKGSIPDRFSAQQFSDYHSELNMSSLELGDSALYFCASIIGGPTNYGYTFGSGTRLTVV.

This chain joins TRBV27 and TRBJ1-2; TRBD1 matches at 10 bases. The CDR3 loop spans 17 amino acids. Germline lookup yields CDR1 MNHEY and CDR2 SMNVEV (reference sequence). The trim removed 6 bases at V and 2 bases at J, leaving 12 bases unmatched. This CDR3 reads CASSESIRQGANYGYTF. In nucleotides, the CDR3 is TGTGCCAGCAGCGAATCGATCAGACAGGGGGCAAACTATGGCTACACCTTC.

The CDR3 region has the DNA TGCGCCAGCAGCACCTCCGGGACAGGGGTGAACACTGAAGCTTTCTTT. This codes for CASSTSGTGVNTEAFF. This rearrangement joins TRBV5-1 to TRBJ1-1; 10 bases fit TRBD1. The CDR3 has 16 amino acids. Looked up from germline, CDR1 is SGHRS and CDR2 is YFSETQ. The V segment lost 4 bases and the J segment 0 bases; nucleotides outside the gene matches: 6.

The CDR3 sequence: CASSLVDEQFF. In nucleotides, the CDR3 is TGTGCCAGCAGCCTGGTCGATGAGCAGTTCTTC. This chain connects TRBV5-6 to TRBJ2-1; unclear D gene. The CDR3 spans 11 residues. Trimming took off 4 bases at V and 8 bases at J, with 7 bases between the two ends. Germline V lookup: CDR1 SGHDT, CDR2 YYEEEE.

The rearrangement links TRBV7-9 to TRBJ1-4, with TRBD1 identical over 8 bases. Trimming took 5 bases from V and 6 from J; bases not matched to a gene: 8. Germline V gene lookup returns CDR1 SEHNR and CDR2 FQNEAQ (reference sequence). This CDR3 contains 15 residues. In nucleotides, the CDR3 is TGTGCCAGCAGCCCAAGGACAGGGAGGGATGAAAAACTGTTTTTT. Translating it yields CASSPRTGRDEKLFF.

The chain links TRBV5-1 to TRBJ1-4; D not certain. V was clipped by 4 bases and J by 0 bases, with 13 bases between them. Germline assignment: CDR1 SGHRS and CDR2 YFSETQ. The CDR3 is 16 amino acids. This chain's CDR3 is CASSPFPPATNEKLFF. CDR3 nucleotides: TGCGCCAGCAGCCCCTTCCCCCCGGCAACTAATGAAAAACTGTTTTTT.

This clone has only a few counts. This rearrangement joins TRBV30 to TRBJ1-4; tentatively, D is TRBD1 (6 bases). The V gene's germline CDR1 is GTSNPN and CDR2 SVGIG (reference sequence). This CDR3 has 16 residues. Trimming took 1 base from V and 8 from J, leaving 20 bases between them. For the CDR3, the DNA is TGTGCCTGGAGTGGGGGGGGCGGCCCGGCTGGAGAAAAACTGTTTTTT. Encoded protein: CAWSGGGGPAGEKLFF.

This chain links TRBV6-5 with TRBJ2-7; the D gene is possibly TRBD2 (5 bases). The CDR3 has 14 residues. V shed 6 bases and J shed 0 bases, with 12 bases lying between them. Germline CDR1 is MNHEY and CDR2 is SVGAGI. The CDR3 region is CASSRTSTSYEQYF. The CDR3 coding sequence is TGTGCCAGCAGCAGAACTAGTACCTCCTACGAGCAGTACTTC.

The count of this clone is one. This chain joins TRBV18 and TRBJ1-1, with 7 bases fitting TRBD1. The CDR3 contains 15 residues. In germline, CDR1 is KGHSH, CDR2 LQKENI. The ends lost 0 bases at V and 1 base at J; junction bases unmatched: 2. CDR3 residues: CASSPPGQPNTEAFF. CDR3 in DNA: TGTGCCAGCTCACCACCGGGACAGCCGAACACTGAAGCTTTCTTT.

The gene calls are TRBV5-1 and TRBJ1-2, with unresolved D. The V end lost 4 bases, the J end lost 6 bases, and 13 bases lay between the germline ends. Germline V gene lookup returns CDR1 SGHRS and CDR2 YFSETQ. This CDR3 is built from 13 residues. The CDR3 nucleotides are TGCGCCAGCAGCCCGGGTCCGAGAGATGGCTACACCTTC. Its translation: CASSPGPRDGYTF. Combining the CDR3 with reference TRBV5-1 and TRBJ1-2 gives the whole variable domain KAGVTQTPRYLIKTRGQQVTLSCSPISGHRSVSWYQQTPGQGLQFLFEYFSETQRNKGNFPGRFSGRQFSNSRSEMNVSTLELGDSALYLCASSPGPRDGYTFGSGTRLTVV.

In nucleotides, the CDR3 is TGTGCCAGCAGCCCAACAGGGGGCAAGGACACTGAAGCTTTCTTT. Protein product: CASSPTGGKDTEAFF. The chain is built from TRBV11-3 and TRBJ1-1; 9 nucleotides agree with TRBD1. J lost 3 bases, V lost 5 bases, and 7 bases had no gene match. Germline V gene sequence: CDR1 SGHNT, CDR2 YENEEA. This CDR3 region has 15 residues.

V gene TRBV4-1 combines with J gene TRBJ2-1; 9 nucleotides match TRBD2. The junction had 13 bases not matched to a gene; V was cut back by 5 bases and J by 2 bases. Looked up from germline, CDR1 is MGHRA and CDR2 is YSYEKL. The length of the CDR3 is 18 residues. The DNA for the CDR3 is TGCGCCAGCAGCGCCCGTAGTAGCGGGAGCCGCCCCTACAATGAGCAGTTCTTC. As protein: CASSARSSGSRPYNEQFF.

Only a few counts were recorded for this clone. This chain uses TRBV6-1 with TRBJ2-4; 11 bases fit TRBD1. Per germline, CDR1 MNHNS and CDR2 SASEGT. Losses at the gene ends were 3 bases for V and 14 bases for J; bases not matched to a gene: 6. The CDR3 loop spans 13 amino acids. This chain's CDR3 is CASSDRDRGREYF. The CDR3 nucleotides are TGTGCCAGCAGTGACCGGGACAGGGGGAGAGAGTACTTC.

The chain has TRBV5-8 and TRBJ1-6; D not certain. V lost 0 bases, J lost 7 bases, and 14 bases lay in between. Looked up from germline, CDR1 is SGHTS and CDR2 is YDEGEE. There are 16 residues in the CDR3. For the CDR3, the DNA is TGTGCCAGCAGCTTGGCGGCCACGTCGGGGAATTCACCCCTCCACTTT. Translated: CASSLAATSGNSPLHF.

The chain carries TRBV15 and TRBJ1-1; 8 bases are shared with TRBD1. CDR3 length: 13 residues. The V and J ends lost 0 bases and 11 bases, in that order; junction bases with no gene match: 5. Germline V gene lookup returns CDR1 LNHNV and CDR2 YYDKDF (reference sequence). The CDR3 spells CATSRDRTGSAFF. The CDR3 DNA reads TGTGCCACCAGCAGAGATCGGACAGGGTCGGCTTTCTTT. Based on the CDR3 plus reference TRBV15 and TRBJ1-1, the full variable domain is DAMVIQNPRYQVTQFGKPVTLSCSQTLNHNVMYWYQQKSSQAPKLLFHYYDKDFNNEADTPDNFQSRRPNTSFCFLDIRSPGLGDTAMYLCATSRDRTGSAFFGQGTRLTVV.

The chain employs TRBV28 and TRBJ2-5, with D maybe TRBD1 (5 bases). The CDR3 is made up of 16 amino acids. CDR1 is MDHEN and CDR2 is SYDVKM in the germline V gene. The ends were cut back, 5 bases at V and 2 bases at J, with 18 bases in the middle. CDR3 amino acids: CASSTSPDDRQETQYF. Written as DNA, the CDR3 is TGTGCCAGCAGTACATCCCCTGACGACAGACAAGAGACCCAGTACTTC.